This T cell receptor beta chain was sequenced for a study of cytotoxic CD8 clonotypes in ibrutinib-treated CLL. Genomic DNA for TCR beta libraries, around 2 micrograms, came from cryopreserved PBMCs. The germline gives CDR1 LNHDA, CDR2 SQIVND (reference sequence). This CDR3 is 13 amino acids long. V was clipped by 8 bases and J by 0 bases, with 9 bases between them. Clones were read by immunoSEQ multiplex PCR, and TCRdb kept only the in-frame ones, dropping some. This sample has tens of thousands of clones, with 45% to 70% found just once. Study-level points and caveats: Public clonotypes, an uncommon group, contracted or remained stable on treatment. Clonality rose at ibrutinib response and fell back toward baseline at progression.

As regards this clone: Its antigen is unidentified.

V and J are TRBV19 and TRBJ2-3; D is unresolved. The source material was PBMCs, sampled after 24 months of ibrutinib treatment. The sequence was obtained from a human donor with chronic lymphocytic leukemia. The CDR3 reads CASARVSTDTQYF. In nucleotides, the CDR3 is TGTGCCAGTGCTCGGGTTAGCACAGATACGCAGTATTTT.